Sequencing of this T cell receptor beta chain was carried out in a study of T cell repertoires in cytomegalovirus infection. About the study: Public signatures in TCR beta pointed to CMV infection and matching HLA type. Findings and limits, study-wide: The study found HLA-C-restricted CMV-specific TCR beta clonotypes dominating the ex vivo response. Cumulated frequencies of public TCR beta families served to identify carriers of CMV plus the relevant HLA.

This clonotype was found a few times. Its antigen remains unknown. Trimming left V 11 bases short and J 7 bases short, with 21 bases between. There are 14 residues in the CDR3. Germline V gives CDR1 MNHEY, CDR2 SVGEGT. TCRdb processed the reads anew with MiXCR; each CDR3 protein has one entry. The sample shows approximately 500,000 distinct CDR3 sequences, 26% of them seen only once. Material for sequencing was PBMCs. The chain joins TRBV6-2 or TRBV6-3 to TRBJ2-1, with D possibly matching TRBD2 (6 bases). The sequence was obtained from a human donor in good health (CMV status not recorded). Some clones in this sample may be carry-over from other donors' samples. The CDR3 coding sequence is TGTGCCTCGAGGGGACTCGAGGCTGGGAATGAGCAGTTCTTC. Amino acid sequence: CASRGLEAGNEQFF.